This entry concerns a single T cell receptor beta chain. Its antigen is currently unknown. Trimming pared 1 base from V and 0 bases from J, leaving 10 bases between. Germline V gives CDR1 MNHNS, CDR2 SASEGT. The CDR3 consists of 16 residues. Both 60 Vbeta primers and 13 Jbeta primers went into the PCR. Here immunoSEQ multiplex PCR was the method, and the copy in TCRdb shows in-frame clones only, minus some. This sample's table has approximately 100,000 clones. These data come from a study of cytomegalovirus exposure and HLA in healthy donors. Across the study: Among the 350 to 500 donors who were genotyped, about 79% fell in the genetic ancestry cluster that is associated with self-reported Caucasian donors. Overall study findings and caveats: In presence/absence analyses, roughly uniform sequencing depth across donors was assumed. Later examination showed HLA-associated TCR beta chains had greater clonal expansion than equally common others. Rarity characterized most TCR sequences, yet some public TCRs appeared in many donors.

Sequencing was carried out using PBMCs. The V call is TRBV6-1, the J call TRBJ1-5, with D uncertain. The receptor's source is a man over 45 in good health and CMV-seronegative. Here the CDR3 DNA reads TGTGCCAGCAGTGAAGGTCCGGGGTATAGCAATCAGCCCCAGCATTTT. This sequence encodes CASSEGPGYSNQPQHF.